This T cell receptor beta chain was sequenced in a study of shared clonotypes between healthy human individuals. With regard to this clone: This same CDR3 is encoded by further DNA sequences in the sample.

The protocol was immunoSEQ multiplex PCR, while the TCRdb copy is restricted to in-frame clones and leaves out a portion. The sample has over 1.4 million clones, roughly 96% seen once. This CDR3 spans 14 amino acids. Germline V gene data show CDR1 as SGDLS and CDR2 as YYNGEE. With V trimmed by 3 bases and J by 2 bases, 2 bases remained unmatched. The genes are TRBV9 and TRBJ2-7, with 10 nucleotides matching TRBD1. This TCR was recovered from a man aged 25 to 45 in good health. The sequenced sample consisted of naive CD4+ T cells sorted from blood. Subset described: CD45RA+ positively selected. Here the CDR3 DNA reads TGTGCCAGCAGCGCGGGACAGGGGACCTACGAGCAGTACTTC. This translates into CASSAGQGTYEQYF.